The subject of this entry is one T cell receptor (beta chain). The data were taken from a study of blood T cell repertoires in COVID-19. Looking at the study overall: The United States, Italy and Spain provided the acute and convalescent COVID-19 samples. The cDNA or gDNA used as material had been derived from T cells, B-cell-depleted T cells, or PBMCs.

Per the original data handling: Amplification of reference gene primers provided the estimated nucleated cell counts. This table comes from immunoSEQ multiplex PCR, and its TCRdb copy is limited to in-frame clones, with some not included. For V, J and clone size, that table is used; D and trimming come from the DNA. The table records 300,000 to 450,000 clones, roughly 85% of them present only once. The material sequenced was peripheral blood. This clonotype was obtained from a woman between 18 and 29 years old with acute or convalescent COVID-19.

The CDR3 is CAWRQESNQPQHF. In DNA form, the CDR3 reads TGTGCCTGGAGGCAGGAAAGCAATCAGCCCCAGCATTTT. The gene calls are TRBV30 and TRBJ1-5; unclear D gene. The CDR3 is 13 residues long. Between the trimmed V and J ends, which lost 3 bases and 1 base, there was a span of 7 bases. Germline CDR1 is GTSNPN and CDR2 is SVGIG (reference sequence).